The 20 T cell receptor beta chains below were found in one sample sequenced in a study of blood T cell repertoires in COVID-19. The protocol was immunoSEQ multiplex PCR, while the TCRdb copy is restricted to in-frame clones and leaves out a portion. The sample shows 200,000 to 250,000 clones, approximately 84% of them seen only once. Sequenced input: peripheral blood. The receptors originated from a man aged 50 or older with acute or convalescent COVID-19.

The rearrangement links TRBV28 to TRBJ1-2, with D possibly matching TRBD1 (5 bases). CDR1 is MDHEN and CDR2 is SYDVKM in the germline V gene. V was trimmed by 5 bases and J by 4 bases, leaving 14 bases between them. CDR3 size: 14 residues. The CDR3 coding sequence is TGTGCCAGCAGTGCTACAGGTTACCCCTATGGCTACACCTTC. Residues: CASSATGYPYGYTF.

CDR3 bases: TGTGCCAGCACTGGACAGGGGGCCGGCTACAATGAGCAGTTCTTC. Protein: CASTGQGAGYNEQFF. V gene TRBV25-1 combines with J gene TRBJ2-1; 11 nucleotides line up with TRBD1. The CDR3 contains 15 residues. CDR1 and CDR2 from the germline V gene are MGHDK and SYGVNS. J lost 3 bases, V lost 7 bases, and 5 bases had no gene match.

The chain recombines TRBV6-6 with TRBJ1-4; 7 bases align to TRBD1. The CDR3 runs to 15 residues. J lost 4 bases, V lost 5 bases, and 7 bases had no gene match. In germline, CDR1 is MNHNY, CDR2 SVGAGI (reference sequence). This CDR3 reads CASSPGTANNEKLFF. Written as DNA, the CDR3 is TGTGCCAGCAGTCCGGGGACAGCTAATAATGAAAAACTGTTTTTT.

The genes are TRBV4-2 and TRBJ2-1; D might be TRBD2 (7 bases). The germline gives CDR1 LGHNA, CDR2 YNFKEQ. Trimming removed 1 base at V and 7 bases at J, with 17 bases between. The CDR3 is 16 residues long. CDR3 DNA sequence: TGTGCCAGCAGCCAAGGAGGTAGGGGGGGATTTAATGAGCAGTTCTTC. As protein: CASSQGGRGGFNEQFF.

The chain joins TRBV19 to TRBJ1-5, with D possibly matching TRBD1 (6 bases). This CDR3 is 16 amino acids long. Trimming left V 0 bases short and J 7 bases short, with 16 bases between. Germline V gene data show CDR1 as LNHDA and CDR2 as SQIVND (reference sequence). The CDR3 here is CASSIDINRVDQPQHF. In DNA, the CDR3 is TGTGCCAGTAGTATAGACATAAACAGGGTAGACCAGCCCCAGCATTTT.

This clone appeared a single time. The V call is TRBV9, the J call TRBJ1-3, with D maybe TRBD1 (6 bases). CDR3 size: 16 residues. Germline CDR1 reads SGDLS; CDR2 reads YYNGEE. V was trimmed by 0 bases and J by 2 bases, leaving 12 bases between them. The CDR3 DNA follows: TGTGCCAGCAGCGTAGGAACAGGGAGGGCTGGAAACACCATATATTTT. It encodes CASSVGTGRAGNTIYF.

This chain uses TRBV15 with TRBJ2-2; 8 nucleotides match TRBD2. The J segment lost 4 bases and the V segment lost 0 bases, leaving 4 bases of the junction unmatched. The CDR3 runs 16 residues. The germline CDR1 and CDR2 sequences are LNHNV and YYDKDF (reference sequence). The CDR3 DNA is TGTGCCACCAGCAGAGAAGGCGGGGGGCTCACCGGGGAGCTGTTTTTT. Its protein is CATSREGGGLTGELFF.

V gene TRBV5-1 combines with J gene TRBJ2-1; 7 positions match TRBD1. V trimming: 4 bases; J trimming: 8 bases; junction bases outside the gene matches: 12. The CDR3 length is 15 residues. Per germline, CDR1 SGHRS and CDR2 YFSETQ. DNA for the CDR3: TGCGCCAGCAGCAACGGACAGGCCGTAGGGGATGAGCAGTTCTTC. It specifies CASSNGQAVGDEQFF.

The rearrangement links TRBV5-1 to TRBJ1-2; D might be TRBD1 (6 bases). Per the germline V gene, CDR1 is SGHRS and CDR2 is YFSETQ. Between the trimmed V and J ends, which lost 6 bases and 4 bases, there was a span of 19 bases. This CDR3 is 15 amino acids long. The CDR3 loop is CASTTDGGPVYGYTF. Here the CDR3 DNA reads TGCGCCAGCACCACTGACGGGGGGCCTGTCTATGGCTACACCTTC.

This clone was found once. CDR3 in amino acids: CASSISLRGNTIYF. In nucleotides, the CDR3 is TGTGCCAGTAGTATTTCGCTCAGAGGAAACACCATATATTTT. The chain employs TRBV19 and TRBJ1-3, with unresolved D. The CDR3 is 14 amino acids. V lost 3 bases, J lost 4 bases, and 10 bases lay in between. Germline CDR1 LNHDA, CDR2 SQIVND (reference sequence).

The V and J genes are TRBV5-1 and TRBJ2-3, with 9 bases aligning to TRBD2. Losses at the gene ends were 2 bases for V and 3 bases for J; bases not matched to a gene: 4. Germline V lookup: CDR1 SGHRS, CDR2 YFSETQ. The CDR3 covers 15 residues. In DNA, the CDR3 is TGCGCCAGCAGCTTTGCGGGAGGGGGGACAGATACGCAGTATTTT. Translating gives CASSFAGGGTDTQYF.

The CDR3: CASSQIPTGYHEQYF. In DNA, the CDR3 is TGCGCCAGCAGCCAAATCCCGACAGGGTACCACGAGCAGTACTTC. J is TRBJ2-7 and V is TRBV4-1, with TRBD1 matching 7 bases. The germline V gene encodes CDR1 MGHRA and CDR2 YSYEKL. This CDR3 region has 15 residues. The trim removed 2 bases at V and 5 bases at J, leaving 9 bases unmatched.

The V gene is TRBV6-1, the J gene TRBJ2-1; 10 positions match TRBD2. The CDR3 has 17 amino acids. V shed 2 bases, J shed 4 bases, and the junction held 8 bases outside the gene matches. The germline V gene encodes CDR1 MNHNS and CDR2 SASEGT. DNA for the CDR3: TGTGCCAGCAGTGAACTGCCTAGCGGGGGATTTTACAATGAGCAGTTCTTC. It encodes CASSELPSGGFYNEQFF.

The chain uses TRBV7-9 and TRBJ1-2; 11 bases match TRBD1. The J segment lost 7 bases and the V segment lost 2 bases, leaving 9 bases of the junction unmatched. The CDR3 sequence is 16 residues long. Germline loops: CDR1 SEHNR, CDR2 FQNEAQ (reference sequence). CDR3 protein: CASSLMGTGGSGGYTF. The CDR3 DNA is TGTGCCAGCAGCTTAATGGGGACAGGGGGGAGCGGTGGCTACACCTTC.

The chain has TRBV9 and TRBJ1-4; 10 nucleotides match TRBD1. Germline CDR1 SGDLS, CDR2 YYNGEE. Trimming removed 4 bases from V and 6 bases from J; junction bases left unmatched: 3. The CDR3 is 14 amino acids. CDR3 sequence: CASSFGTGDEKLFF. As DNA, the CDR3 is TGTGCCAGCAGCTTCGGGACAGGGGATGAAAAACTGTTTTTT.

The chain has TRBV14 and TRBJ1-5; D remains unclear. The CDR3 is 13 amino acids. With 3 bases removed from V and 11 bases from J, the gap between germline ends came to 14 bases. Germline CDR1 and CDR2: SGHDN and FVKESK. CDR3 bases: TGTGCCAGCAGCCAGGGCGGATCAGCGGCCCAGCATTTT. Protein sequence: CASSQGGSAAQHF.

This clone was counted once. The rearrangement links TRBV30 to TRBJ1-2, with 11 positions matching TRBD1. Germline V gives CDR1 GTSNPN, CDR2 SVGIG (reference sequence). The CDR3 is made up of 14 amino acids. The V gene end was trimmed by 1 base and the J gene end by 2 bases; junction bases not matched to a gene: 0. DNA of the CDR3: TGTGCCTGGAGTGGGACAGGGGGCAACTATGGCTACACCTTC. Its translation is CAWSGTGGNYGYTF.

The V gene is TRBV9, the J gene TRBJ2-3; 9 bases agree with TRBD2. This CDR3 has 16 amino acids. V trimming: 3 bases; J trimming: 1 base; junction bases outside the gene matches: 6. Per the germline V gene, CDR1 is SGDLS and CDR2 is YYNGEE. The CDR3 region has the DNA TGTGCCAGCAGCGAAGGACTAGCGCTTCGCACAGATACGCAGTATTTT. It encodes CASSEGLALRTDTQYF.

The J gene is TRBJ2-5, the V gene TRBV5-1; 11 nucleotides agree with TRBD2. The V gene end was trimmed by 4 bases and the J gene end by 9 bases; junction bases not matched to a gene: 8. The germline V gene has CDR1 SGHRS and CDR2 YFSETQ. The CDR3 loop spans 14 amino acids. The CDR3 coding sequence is TGCGCCAGCAGCCCCGGGACTAGCGGTACGGCCCAGTACTTC. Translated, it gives CASSPGTSGTAQYF.

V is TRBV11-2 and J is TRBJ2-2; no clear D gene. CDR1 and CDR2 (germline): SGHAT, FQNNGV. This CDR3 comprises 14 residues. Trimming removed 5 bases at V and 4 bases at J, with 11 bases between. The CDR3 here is CASSPLQSTGELFF. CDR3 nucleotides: TGTGCCAGCAGCCCCCTGCAGTCCACCGGGGAGCTGTTTTTT.